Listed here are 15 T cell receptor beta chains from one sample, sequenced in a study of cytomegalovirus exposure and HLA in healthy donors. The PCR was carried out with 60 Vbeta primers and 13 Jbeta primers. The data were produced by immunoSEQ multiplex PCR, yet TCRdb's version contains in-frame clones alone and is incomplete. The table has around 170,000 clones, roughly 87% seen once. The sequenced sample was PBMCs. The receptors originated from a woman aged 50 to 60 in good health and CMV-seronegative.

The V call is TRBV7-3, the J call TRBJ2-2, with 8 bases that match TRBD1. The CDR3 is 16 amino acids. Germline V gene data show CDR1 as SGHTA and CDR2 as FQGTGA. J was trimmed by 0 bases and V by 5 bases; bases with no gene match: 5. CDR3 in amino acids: CASSLRTGSNTGELFF. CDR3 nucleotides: TGTGCCAGCAGCCTAAGGACAGGGTCGAACACCGGGGAGCTGTTTTTT. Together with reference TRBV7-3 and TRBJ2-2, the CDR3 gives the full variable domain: GAGVSQTPSNKVTEKGKYVELRCDPISGHTALYWYRQSLGQGPEFLIYFQGTGAADDSGLPNDRFFAVRPEGSVSTLKIQRTERGDSAVYLCASSLRTGSNTGELFFGEGSRLTVL.

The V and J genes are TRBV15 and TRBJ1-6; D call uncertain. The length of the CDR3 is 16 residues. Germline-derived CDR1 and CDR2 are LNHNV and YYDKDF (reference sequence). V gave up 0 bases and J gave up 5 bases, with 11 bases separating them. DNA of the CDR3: TGTGCCACCAGCAGAGATCCAGGTTGGGATAATTCACCCCTCCACTTT. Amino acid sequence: CATSRDPGWDNSPLHF.

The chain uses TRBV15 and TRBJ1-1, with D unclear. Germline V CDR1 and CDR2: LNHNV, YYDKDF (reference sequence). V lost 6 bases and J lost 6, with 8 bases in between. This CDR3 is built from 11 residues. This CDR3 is CATSSGPEAFF. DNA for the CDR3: TGTGCCACCAGTTCAGGCCCTGAAGCTTTCTTT.

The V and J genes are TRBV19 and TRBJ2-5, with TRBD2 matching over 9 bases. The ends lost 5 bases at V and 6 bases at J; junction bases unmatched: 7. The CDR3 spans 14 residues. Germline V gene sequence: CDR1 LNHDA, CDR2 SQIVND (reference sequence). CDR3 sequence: CASSVSGSGKTQYF. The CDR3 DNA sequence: TGTGCCAGTAGTGTTAGCGGGAGTGGAAAGACCCAGTACTTC.

This CDR3 reads CASSYYLPTAGDEQFF. The DNA for the CDR3 is TGTGCCAGCAGTTACTACCTCCCGACAGCGGGGGATGAGCAGTTCTTC. This rearrangement joins TRBV6-5 to TRBJ2-1; 8 nucleotides align to TRBD2. The J segment lost 8 bases and the V segment lost 1 base, leaving 10 bases of the junction unmatched. This CDR3 spans 16 amino acids. Per the germline V gene, CDR1 is MNHEY and CDR2 is SVGAGI.

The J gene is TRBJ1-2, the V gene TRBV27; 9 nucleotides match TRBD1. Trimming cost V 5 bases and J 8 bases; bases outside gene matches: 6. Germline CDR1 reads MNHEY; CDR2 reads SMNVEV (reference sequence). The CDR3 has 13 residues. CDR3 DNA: TGTGCCAGCAGTATTAGGACAGGGGAAGGCTACACCTTC. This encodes CASSIRTGEGYTF.

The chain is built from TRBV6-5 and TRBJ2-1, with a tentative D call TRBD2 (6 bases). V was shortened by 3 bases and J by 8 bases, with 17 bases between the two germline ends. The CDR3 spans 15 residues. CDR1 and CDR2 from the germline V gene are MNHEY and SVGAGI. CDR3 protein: CASSYRGNGNDEQFF. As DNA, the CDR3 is TGTGCCAGCAGTTATCGCGGGAACGGGAACGATGAGCAGTTCTTC.

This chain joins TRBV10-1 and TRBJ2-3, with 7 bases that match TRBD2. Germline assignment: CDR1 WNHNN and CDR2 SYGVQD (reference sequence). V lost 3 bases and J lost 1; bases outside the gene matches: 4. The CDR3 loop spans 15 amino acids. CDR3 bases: TGCGCCAGCAGTGAAAGGCTAGCGGGCACAGATACGCAGTATTTT. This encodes CASSERLAGTDTQYF.

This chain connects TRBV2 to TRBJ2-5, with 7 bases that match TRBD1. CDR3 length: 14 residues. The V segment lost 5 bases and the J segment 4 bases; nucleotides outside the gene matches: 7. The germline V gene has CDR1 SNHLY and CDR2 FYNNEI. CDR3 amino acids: CASSKGQVGETQYF. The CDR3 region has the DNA TGTGCCAGCAGTAAAGGACAGGTGGGAGAGACCCAGTACTTC.

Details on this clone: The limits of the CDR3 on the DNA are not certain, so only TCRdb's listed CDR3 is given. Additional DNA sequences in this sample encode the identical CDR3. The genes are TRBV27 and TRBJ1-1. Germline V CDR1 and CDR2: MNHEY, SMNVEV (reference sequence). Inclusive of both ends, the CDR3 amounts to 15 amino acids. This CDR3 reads CASSFGRGAEGEAFF.

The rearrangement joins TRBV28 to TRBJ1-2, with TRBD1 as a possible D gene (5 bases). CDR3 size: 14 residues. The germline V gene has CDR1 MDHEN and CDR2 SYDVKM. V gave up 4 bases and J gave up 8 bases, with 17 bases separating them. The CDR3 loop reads CASSSPGGGDGYTF. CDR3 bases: TGTGCCAGCAGTTCCCCGGGCGGGGGGGACGGCTACACCTTC.

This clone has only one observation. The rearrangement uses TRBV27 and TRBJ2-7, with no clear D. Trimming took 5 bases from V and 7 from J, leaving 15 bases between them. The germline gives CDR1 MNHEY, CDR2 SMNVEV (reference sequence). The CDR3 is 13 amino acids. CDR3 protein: CASSLRRSKEQYF. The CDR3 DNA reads TGTGCCAGCAGTCTGAGGCGGTCTAAGGAGCAGTACTTC.

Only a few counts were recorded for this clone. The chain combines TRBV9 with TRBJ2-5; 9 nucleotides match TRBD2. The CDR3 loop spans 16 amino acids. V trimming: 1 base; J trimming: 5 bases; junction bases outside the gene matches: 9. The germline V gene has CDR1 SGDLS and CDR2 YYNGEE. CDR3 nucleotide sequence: TGTGCCAGCAGCGTAAGCCTGCGGGGGGGCCAGGAGACCCAGTACTTC. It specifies CASSVSLRGGQETQYF.

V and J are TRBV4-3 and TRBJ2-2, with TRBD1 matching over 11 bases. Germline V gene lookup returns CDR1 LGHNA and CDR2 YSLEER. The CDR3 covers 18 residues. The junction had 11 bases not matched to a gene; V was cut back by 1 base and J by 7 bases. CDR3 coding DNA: TGCGCCAGCAGCCAAGGAGCTCTGGGACAGGGGGAGAGCGGGGAGCTGTTTTTT. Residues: CASSQGALGQGESGELFF.

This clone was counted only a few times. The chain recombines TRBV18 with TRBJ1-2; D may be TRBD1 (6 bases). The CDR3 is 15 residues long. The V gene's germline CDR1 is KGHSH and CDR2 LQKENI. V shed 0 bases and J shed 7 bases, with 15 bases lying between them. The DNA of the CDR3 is TGTGCCAGCTCACCACCGGGAGGGACATGGGGTGGCTACACCTTC. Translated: CASSPPGGTWGGYTF.